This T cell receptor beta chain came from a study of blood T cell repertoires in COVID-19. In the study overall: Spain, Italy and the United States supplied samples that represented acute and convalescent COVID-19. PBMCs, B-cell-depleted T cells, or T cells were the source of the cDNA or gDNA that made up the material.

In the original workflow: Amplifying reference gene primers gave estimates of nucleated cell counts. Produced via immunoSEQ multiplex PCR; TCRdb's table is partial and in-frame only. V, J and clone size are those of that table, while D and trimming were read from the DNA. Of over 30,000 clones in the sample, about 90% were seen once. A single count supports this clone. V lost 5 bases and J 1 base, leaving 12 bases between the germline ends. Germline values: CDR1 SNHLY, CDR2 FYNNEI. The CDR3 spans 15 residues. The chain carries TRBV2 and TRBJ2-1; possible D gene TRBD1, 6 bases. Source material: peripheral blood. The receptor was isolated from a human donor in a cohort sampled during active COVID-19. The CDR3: CASSKGHPSYNEQFF. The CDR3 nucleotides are TGTGCCAGCAGTAAGGGACACCCGTCCTACAATGAGCAGTTCTTC. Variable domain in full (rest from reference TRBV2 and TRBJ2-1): EPEVTQTPSHQVTQMGQEVILRCVPISNHLYFYWYRQILGQKVEFLVSFYNNEISEKSEIFDDQFSVERPDGSNFTLKIRSTKLEDSAMYFCASSKGHPSYNEQFFGPGTRLTVL.